This TCR beta chain was found in a study of human T cells and chemical hapten exposure. Study background: TCR yields differed between samples (mainly from small differences in pooled library volume).

V lost 8 bases to trimming and J lost 2 bases, with 18 bases between them. The CDR3 is 15 residues long. In germline, CDR1 is MNHEY, CDR2 SVGEGT. TCRdb passed the RACE reads through MiXCR, listing each CDR3 protein once. The sample holds a few hundred thousand distinct CDR3 sequences, almost 8% seen once. This clonotype was detected a few times. The time point was: pre-sensitization, week 0. Noted treatment: therapeutic diphenylcyclopropenone sensitization with weekly scalp DPC. The sequencing used whole blood, collected in connection with sensitization to the hapten diphenylcyclopropenone (DPC). The source of this sequence is a man aged 18-30 years with alopecia areata. Some clones in this sample may be carry-over from other donors' samples. The gene calls are TRBV6-2 or TRBV6-3 and TRBJ1-1; tentative D call: TRBD1 (6 bases). The CDR3 protein is CASLGDRTANTEAFF. The CDR3 DNA sequence: TGTGCCAGCTTAGGAGACCGGACAGCTAACACTGAAGCTTTCTTT.